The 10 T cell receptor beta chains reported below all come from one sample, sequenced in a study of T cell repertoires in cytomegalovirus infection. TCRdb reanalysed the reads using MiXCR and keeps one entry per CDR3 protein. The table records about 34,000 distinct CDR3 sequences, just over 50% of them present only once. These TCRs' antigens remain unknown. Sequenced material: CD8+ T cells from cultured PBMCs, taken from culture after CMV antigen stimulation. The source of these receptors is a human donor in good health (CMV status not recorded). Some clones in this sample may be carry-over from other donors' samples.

The CDR3 loop is CASSLYMTGAKNIQYF. The CDR3 DNA is TGTGCCAGCAGCTTGTATATGACAGGGGCTAAAAACATTCAGTACTTC. The chain joins TRBV11-2 to TRBJ2-4; the match to TRBD1 covers 8 bases. V was pared by 3 bases and J by 4 bases, with 8 bases of the junction left unmatched. Per germline, CDR1 SGHAT and CDR2 FQNNGV. The CDR3 is 16 residues long.

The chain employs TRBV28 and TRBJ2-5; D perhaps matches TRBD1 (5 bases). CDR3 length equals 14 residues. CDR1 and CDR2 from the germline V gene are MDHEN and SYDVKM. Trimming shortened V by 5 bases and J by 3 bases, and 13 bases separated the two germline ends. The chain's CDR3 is CASSPQGFEETQYF. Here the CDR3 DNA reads TGTGCCAGCAGTCCCCAGGGTTTCGAAGAGACCCAGTACTTC.

The CDR3 loop reads CASSAGDTQYF. The CDR3 DNA follows: TGTGCCAGCAGTGCGGGAGATACGCAGTATTTT. This chain uses TRBV6-1 with TRBJ2-3, with unresolved D. This CDR3 spans 11 amino acids. In germline, CDR1 is MNHNS, CDR2 SASEGT. V lost 4 bases and J lost 5, with 4 bases in between.

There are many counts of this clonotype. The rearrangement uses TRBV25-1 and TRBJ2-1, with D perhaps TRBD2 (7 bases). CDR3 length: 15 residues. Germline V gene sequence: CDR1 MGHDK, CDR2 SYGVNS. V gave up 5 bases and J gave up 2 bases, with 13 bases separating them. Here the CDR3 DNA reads TGTGCCAGCAGTTGGACGGGGGGCCCCTACAATGAGCAGTTCTTC. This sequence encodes CASSWTGGPYNEQFF.

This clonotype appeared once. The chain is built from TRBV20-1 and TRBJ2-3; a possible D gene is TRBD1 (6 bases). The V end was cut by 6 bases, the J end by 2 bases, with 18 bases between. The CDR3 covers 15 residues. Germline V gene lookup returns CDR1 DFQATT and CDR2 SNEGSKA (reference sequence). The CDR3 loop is CSAEGQGMNTDTQYF. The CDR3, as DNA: TGCAGTGCCGAGGGACAAGGGATGAACACAGATACGCAGTATTTT.

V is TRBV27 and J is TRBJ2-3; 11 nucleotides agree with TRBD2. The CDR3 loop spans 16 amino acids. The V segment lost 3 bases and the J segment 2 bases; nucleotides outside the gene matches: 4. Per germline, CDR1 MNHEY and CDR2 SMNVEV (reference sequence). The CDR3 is CASSFLAGGATDTQYF. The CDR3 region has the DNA TGTGCCAGCAGTTTCCTAGCGGGAGGAGCCACAGATACGCAGTATTTT.

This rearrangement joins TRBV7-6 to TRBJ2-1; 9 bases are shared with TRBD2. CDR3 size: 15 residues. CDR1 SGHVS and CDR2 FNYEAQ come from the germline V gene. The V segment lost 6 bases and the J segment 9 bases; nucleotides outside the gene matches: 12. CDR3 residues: CASSTYSGSVGEQFF. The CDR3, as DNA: TGTGCCAGCAGTACGTATAGCGGGAGCGTGGGTGAGCAGTTCTTC.

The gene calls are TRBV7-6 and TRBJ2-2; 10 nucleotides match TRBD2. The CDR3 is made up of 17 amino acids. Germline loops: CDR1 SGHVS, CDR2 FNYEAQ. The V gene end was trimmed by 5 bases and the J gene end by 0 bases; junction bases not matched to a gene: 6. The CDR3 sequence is CASSIGTSASNTGELFF. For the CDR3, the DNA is TGTGCCAGCAGCATTGGGACTAGCGCCTCGAACACCGGGGAGCTGTTTTTT.

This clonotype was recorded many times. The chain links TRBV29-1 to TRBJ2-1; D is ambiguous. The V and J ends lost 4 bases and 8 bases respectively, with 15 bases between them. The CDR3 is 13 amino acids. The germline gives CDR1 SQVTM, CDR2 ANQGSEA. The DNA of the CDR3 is TGCAGCGTTGGTGGTTGGGATTTCGATGAGCAGTTCTTC. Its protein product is CSVGGWDFDEQFF.

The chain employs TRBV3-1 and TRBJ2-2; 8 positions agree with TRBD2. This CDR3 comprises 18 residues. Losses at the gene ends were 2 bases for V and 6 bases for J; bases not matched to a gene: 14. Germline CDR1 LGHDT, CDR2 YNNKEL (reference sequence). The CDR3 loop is CASSQPSGGGLPAGELFF. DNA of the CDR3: TGTGCCAGCAGCCAACCCTCCGGGGGGGGGCTTCCTGCCGGGGAGCTGTTTTTT.